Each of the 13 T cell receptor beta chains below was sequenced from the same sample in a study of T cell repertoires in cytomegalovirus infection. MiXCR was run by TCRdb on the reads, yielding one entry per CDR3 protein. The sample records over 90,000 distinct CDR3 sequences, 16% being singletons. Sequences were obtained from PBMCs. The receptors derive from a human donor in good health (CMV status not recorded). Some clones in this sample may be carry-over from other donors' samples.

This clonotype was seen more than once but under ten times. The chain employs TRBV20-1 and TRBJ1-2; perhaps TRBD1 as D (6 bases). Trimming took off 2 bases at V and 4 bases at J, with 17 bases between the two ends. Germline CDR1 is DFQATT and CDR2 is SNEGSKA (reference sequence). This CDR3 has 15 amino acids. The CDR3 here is CSARRLGQTGYGYTF. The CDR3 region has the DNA TGCAGTGCTAGACGCCTCGGACAGACTGGCTATGGCTACACCTTC.

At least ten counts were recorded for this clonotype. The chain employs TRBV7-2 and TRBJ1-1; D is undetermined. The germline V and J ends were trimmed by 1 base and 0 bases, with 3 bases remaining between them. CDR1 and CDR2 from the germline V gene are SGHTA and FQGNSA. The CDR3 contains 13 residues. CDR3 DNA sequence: TGTGCCAGCAGCTTAGTTTTGAACACTGAAGCTTTCTTT. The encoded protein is CASSLVLNTEAFF.

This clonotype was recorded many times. In DNA, the CDR3 is TGTGCCAGCAGCTCCGCAAAAGGACGGGACAATGAGCAGTTCTTC. Its translation: CASSSAKGRDNEQFF. The chain employs TRBV5-6 and TRBJ2-1; D remains ambiguous. The CDR3 sequence is 15 residues long. The germline V and J ends were trimmed by 3 bases and 5 bases, with 15 bases remaining between them. CDR1 and CDR2 (germline): SGHDT, YYEEEE.

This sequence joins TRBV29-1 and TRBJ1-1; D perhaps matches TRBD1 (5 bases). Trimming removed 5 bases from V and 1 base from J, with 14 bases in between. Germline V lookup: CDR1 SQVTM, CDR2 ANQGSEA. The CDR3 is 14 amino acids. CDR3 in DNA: TGCAGCGTTCACGGGCCAAGGGGGAACACTGAAGCTTTCTTT. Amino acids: CSVHGPRGNTEAFF.

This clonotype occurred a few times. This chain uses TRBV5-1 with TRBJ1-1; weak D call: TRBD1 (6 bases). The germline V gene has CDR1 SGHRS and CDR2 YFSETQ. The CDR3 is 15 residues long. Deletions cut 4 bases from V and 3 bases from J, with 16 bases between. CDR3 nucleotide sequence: TGCGCCAGCAGCCGTATCCAGGGGACTGACACTGAAGCTTTCTTT. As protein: CASSRIQGTDTEAFF.

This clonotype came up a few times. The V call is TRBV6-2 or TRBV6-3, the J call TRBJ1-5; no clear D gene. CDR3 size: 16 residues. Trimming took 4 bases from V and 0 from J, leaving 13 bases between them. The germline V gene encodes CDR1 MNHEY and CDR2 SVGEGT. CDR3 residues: CASSSHSRYSNQPQHF. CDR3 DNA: TGTGCCAGCAGTTCTCACAGTCGGTATAGCAATCAGCCCCAGCATTTT.

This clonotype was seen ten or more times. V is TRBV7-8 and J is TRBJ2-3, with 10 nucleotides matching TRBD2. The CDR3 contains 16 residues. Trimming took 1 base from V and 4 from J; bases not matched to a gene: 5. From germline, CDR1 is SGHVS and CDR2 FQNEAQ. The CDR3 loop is CASSLGRLAGADTQYF. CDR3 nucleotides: TGTGCCAGCAGCTTAGGGCGGCTAGCGGGAGCAGATACGCAGTATTTT.

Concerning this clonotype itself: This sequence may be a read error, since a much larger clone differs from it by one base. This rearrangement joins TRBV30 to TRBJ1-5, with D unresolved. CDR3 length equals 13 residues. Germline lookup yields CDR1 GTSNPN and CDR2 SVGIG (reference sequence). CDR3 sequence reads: CDWSRSSDQPQHF. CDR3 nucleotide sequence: TGTGACTGGAGTCGATCCAGTGATCAGCCCCAGCATTTT.

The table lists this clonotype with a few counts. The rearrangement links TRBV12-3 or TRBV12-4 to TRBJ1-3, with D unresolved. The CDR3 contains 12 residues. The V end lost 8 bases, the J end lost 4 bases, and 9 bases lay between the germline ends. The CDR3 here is CASGKLGNTIYF. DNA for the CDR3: TGTGCCAGCGGAAAATTGGGAAACACCATATATTTT.

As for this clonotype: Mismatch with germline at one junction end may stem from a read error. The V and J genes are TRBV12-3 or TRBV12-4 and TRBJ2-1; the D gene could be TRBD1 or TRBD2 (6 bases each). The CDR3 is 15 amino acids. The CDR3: CTSTLGGSSYNEQFF. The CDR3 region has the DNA TGTACCAGCACCCTCGGGGGCAGCTCCTACAATGAGCAGTTCTTC.

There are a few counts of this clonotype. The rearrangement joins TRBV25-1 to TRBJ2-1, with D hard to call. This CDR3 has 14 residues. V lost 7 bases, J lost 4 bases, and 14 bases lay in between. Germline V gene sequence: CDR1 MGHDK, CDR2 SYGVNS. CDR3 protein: CASTPSRIYNEQFF. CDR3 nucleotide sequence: TGTGCCAGCACCCCTTCCCGGATTTACAATGAGCAGTTCTTC. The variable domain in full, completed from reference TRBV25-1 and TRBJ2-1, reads EADIYQTPRYLVIGTGKKITLECSQTMGHDKMYWYQQDPGMELHLIHYSYGVNSTEKGDLSSESTVSRIRTEHFPLTLESARPSHTSQYLCASTPSRIYNEQFFGPGTRLTVL.

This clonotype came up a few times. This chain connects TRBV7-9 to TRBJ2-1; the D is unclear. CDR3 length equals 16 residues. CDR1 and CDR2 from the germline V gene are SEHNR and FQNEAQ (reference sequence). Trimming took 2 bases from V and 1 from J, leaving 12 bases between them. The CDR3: CASSLLGSASYNEQFF. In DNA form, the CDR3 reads TGTGCCAGCAGCTTACTTGGGTCAGCTTCCTACAATGAGCAGTTCTTC. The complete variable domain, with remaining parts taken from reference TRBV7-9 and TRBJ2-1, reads DTGVSQNPRHKITKRGQNVTFRCDPISEHNRLYWYRQTLGQGPEFLTYFQNEAQLEKSRLLSDRFSAERPKGSFSTLEIQRTEQGDSAMYLCASSLLGSASYNEQFFGPGTRLTVL.

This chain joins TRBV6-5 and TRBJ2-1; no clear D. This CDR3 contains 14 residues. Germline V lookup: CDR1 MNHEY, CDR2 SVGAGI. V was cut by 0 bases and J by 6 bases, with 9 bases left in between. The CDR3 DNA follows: TGTGCCAGCAGTTACTCCTTAGCAGCCAATGAGCAGTTCTTC. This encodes CASSYSLAANEQFF.